This paragraph covers one T cell receptor beta chain sequence. This entry belongs to a study of Ad26.COV2.S vaccination and SARS-CoV-2 variants. This CDR3 is built from 16 residues. Unmatched junction bases numbered 6, after V lost 2 bases and J lost 6 bases. Germline V gene lookup returns CDR1 SGHNT and CDR2 YYREEE (reference sequence). Measured with immunoSEQ multiplex PCR; TCRdb has only the in-frame clones, and not every one. The sample includes 320,000 or so clones, 85% to 90% of them seen just once. Documented treatment: approximately 18 received Ad26.COV2.S at low or high dose, single or two shots; 5 received placebo; per-sample allocation not given. Sampling occurred on day 63 after the first vaccine or placebo injection. The administered vaccine (an Ad26 vector) expressed Wuhan-strain SARS-CoV-2 spike.

The V and J genes are TRBV5-4 and TRBJ2-3, with 13 positions matching TRBD2. The sample consisted of peripheral blood, taken in a trial of Ad26.COV2.S vaccine versus placebo. This clonotype originated in a person between 18 and 60 years old who received the Ad26.COV2.S COVID-19 vaccine or a placebo. CDR3: CASSLWTSGREDTQYF. CDR3 nucleotides: TGTGCCAGCAGCTTATGGACTAGCGGGAGAGAGGATACGCAGTATTTT.